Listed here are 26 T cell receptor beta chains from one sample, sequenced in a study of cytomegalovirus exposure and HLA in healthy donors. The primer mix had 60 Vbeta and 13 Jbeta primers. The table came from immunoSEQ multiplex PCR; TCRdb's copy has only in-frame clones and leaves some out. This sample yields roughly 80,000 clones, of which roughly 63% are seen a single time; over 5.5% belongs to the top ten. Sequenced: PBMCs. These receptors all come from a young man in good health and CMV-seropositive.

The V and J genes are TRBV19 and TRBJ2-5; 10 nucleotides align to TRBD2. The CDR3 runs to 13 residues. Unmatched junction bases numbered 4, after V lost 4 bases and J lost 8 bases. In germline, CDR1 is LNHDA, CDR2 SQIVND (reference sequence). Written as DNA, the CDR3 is TGTGCCAGTAGTACTAGCGGGAGCAGTACCCAGTACTTC. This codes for CASSTSGSSTQYF.

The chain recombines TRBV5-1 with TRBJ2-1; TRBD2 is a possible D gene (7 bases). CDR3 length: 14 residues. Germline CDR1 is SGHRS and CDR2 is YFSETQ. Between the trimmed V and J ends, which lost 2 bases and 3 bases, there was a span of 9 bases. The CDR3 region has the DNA TGCGCCAGCAGCTTAGGGGGGGGCTACAATGAGCAGTTCTTC. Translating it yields CASSLGGGYNEQFF.

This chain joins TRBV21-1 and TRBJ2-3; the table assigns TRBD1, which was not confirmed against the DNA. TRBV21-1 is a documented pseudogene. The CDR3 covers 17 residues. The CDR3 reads CASSKLGGQSITDTQYF. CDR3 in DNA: TGTGCCAGCAGCAAACTAGGGGGACAGTCTATAACAGATACGCAGTATTTT.

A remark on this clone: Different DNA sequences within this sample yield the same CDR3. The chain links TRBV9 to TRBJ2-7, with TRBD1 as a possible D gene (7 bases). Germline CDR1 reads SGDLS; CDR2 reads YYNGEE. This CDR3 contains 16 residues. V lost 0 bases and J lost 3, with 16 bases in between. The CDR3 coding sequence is TGTGCCAGCAGCGTAGGAACGACAGGGCGGGGCTACGAGCAGTACTTC. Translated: CASSVGTTGRGYEQYF.

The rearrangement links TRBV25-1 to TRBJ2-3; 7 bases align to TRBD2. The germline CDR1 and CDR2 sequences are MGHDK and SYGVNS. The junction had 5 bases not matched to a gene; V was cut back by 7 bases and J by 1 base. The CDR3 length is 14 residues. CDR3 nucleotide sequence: TGTGCCAGCAAAAAGCGGGACGGCACAGATACGCAGTATTTT. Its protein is CASKKRDGTDTQYF. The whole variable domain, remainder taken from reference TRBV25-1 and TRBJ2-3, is EADIYQTPRYLVIGTGKKITLECSQTMGHDKMYWYQQDPGMELHLIHYSYGVNSTEKGDLSSESTVSRIRTEHFPLTLESARPSHTSQYLCASKKRDGTDTQYFGPGTRLTVL.

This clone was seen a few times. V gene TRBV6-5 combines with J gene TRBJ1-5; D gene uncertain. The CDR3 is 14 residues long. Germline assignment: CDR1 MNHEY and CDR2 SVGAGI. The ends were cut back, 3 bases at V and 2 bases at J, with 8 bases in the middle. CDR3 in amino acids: CASSYEYGNQPQHF. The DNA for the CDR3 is TGTGCCAGCAGTTATGAGTATGGCAATCAGCCCCAGCATTTT.

The CDR3, as DNA: TGTGCCAGCAGCTTGGGTAGCGGGAGAGATACGCAGTATTTT. Translation gives CASSLGSGRDTQYF. The chain joins TRBV5-4 to TRBJ2-3; 9 nucleotides align to TRBD2. Trimming cost V 0 bases and J 5 bases; bases outside gene matches: 1. Germline CDR1 is SGHNT and CDR2 is YYREEE (reference sequence). CDR3 length equals 14 residues.

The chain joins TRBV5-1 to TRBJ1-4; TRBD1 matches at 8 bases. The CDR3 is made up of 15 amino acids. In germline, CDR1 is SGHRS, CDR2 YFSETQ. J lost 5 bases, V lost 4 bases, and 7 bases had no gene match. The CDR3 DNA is TGCGCCAGCAGCACGACGGACAGGGAGAATGAAAAACTGTTTTTT. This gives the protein CASSTTDRENEKLFF.

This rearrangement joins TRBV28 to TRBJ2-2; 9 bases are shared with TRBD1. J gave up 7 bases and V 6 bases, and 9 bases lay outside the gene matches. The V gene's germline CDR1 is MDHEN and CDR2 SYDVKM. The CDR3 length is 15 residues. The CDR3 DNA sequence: TGTGCCAGCAGCCTCAACAGGGGGCTCGGCGGGGAGCTGTTTTTT. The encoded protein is CASSLNRGLGGELFF.

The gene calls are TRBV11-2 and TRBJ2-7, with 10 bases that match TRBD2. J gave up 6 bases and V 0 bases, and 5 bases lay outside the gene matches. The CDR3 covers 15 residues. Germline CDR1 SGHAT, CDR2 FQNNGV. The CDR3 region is CASSLESGRGSEQYF. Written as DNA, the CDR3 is TGTGCCAGCAGCTTAGAGAGCGGGAGGGGGTCCGAGCAGTACTTC. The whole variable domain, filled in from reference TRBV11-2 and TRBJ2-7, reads EAGVAQSPRYKIIEKRQSVAFWCNPISGHATLYWYQQILGQGPKLLIQFQNNGVVDDSQLPKDRFSAERLKGVDSTLKIQPAKLEDSAVYLCASSLESGRGSEQYFGPGTRLTVT.

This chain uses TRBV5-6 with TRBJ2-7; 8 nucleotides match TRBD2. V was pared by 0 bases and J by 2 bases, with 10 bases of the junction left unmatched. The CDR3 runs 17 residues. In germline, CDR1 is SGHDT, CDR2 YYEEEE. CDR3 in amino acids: CASSLVAGGGGTYEQYF. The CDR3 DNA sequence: TGTGCCAGCAGCTTGGTGGCGGGAGGCGGGGGGACCTACGAGCAGTACTTC.

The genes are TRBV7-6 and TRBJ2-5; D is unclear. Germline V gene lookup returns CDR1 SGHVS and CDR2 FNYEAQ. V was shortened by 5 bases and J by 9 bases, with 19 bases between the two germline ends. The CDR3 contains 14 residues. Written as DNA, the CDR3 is TGTGCCAGCAGCCTCTCCGGGTCTTCGAGAGCCCAGTACTTC. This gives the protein CASSLSGSSRAQYF.

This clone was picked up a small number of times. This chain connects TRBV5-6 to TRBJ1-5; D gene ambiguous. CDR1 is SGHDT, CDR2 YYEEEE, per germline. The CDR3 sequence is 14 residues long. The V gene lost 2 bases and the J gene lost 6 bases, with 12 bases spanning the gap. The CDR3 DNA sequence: TGTGCCAGCAGCTTCGGAGGGCAGGTTCAGCCCCAGCATTTT. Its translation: CASSFGGQVQPQHF.

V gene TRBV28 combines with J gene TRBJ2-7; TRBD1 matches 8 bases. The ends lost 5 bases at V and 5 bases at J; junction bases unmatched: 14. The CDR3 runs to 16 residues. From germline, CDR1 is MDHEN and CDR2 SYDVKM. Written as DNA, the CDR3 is TGTGCCAGCAGTGCCGTCGGACAGGGAGTTGTCCACGAGCAGTACTTC. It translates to CASSAVGQGVVHEQYF.

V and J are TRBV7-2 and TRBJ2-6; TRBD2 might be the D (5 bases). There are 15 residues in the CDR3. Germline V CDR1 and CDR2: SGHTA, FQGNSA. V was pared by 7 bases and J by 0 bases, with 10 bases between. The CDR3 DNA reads TGTGCCAGCAAAGCGGAAAGCTCTGGGGCCAACGTCCTGACTTTC. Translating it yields CASKAESSGANVLTF.

Here the CDR3 reads CASSPPSGGESGEQFF. As DNA, the CDR3 is TGTGCCAGCAGTCCTCCTAGCGGGGGGGAAAGTGGTGAGCAGTTCTTC. V is TRBV28 and J is TRBJ2-1; 12 bases align to TRBD2. The CDR3 is made up of 16 amino acids. Germline loops: CDR1 MDHEN, CDR2 SYDVKM. With V trimmed by 5 bases and J by 9 bases, 11 bases remained unmatched.

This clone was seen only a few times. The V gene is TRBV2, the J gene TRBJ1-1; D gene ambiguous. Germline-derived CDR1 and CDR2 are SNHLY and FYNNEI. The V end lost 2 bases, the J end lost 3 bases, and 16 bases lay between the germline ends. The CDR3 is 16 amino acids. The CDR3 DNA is TGTGCCAGCAGTGAAAATGGCCTCGTGGTGTACACTGAAGCTTTCTTT. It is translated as CASSENGLVVYTEAFF. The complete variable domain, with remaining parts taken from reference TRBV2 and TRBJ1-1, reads EPEVTQTPSHQVTQMGQEVILRCVPISNHLYFYWYRQILGQKVEFLVSFYNNEISEKSEIFDDQFSVERPDGSNFTLKIRSTKLEDSAMYFCASSENGLVVYTEAFFGQGTRLTVV.

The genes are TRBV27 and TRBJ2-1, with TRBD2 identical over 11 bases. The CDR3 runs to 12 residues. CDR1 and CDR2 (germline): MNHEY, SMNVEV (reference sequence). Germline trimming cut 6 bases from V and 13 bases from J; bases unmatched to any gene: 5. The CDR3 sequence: CASSPGTSGQFF. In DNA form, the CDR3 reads TGTGCCAGCAGCCCGGGGACTAGCGGACAGTTCTTC.

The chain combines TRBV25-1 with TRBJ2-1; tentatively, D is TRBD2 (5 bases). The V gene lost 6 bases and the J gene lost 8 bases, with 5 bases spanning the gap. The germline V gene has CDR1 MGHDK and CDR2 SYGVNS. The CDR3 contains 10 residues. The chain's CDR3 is CASRRDEQFF. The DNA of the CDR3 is TGTGCCAGCAGGCGGGATGAGCAGTTCTTC. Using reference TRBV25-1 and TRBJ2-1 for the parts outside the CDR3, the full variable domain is EADIYQTPRYLVIGTGKKITLECSQTMGHDKMYWYQQDPGMELHLIHYSYGVNSTEKGDLSSESTVSRIRTEHFPLTLESARPSHTSQYLCASRRDEQFFGPGTRLTVL.

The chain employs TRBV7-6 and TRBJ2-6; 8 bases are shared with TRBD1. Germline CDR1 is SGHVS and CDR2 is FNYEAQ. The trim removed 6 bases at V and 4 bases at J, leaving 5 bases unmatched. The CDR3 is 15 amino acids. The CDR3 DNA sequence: TGTGCCAGCAGGGGGACAGGATCCGGGGCCAACGTCCTGACTTTC. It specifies CASRGTGSGANVLTF.

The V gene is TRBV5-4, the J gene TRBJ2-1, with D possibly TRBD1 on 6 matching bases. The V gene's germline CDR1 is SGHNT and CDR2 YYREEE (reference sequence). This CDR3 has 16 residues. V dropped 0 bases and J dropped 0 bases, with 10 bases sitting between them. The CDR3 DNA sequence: TGTGCCAGCAGCTTGGACAGGGCCTCCTCCTACAATGAGCAGTTCTTC. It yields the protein CASSLDRASSYNEQFF.

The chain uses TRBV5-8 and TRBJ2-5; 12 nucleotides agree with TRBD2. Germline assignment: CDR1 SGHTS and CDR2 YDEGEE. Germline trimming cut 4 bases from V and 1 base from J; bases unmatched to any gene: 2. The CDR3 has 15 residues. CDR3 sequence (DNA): TGTGCCAGCAGCCAGGGACTAGCGGGCCAAGAGACCCAGTACTTC. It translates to CASSQGLAGQETQYF.

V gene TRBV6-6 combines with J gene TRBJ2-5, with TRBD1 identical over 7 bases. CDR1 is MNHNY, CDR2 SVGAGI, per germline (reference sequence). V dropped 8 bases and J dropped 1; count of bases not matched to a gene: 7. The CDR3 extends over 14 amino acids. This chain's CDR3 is CASRERGRQETQYF. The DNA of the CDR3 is TGTGCCAGCCGCGAAAGGGGGCGCCAAGAGACCCAGTACTTC.

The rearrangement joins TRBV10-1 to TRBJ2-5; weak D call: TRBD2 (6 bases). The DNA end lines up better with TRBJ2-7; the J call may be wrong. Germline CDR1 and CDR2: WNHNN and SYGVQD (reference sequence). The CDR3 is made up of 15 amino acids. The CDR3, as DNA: TGCGCCAGCAGTGTCCCACGGGAGTATCCCTACGAGCAGTACTTC. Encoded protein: CASSVPREYPYEQYF.

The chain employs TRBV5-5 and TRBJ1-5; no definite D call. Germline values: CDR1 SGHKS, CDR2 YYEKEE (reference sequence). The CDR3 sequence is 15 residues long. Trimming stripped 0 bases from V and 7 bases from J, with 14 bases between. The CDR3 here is CASSLAAEGYQPQHF. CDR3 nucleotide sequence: TGTGCCAGCAGCTTGGCAGCTGAGGGCTACCAGCCCCAGCATTTT.

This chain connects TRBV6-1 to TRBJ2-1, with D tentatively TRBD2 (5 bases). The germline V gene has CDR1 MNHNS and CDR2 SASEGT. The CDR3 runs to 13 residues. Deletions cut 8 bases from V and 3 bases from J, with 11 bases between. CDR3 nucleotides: TGTGCCAGCGGACGGGGATTCTACAATGAGCAGTTCTTC. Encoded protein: CASGRGFYNEQFF.